This T cell receptor beta chain stems from a study of blood T cell repertoires in COVID-19. Study context: T cells, B-cell-depleted T cells, or PBMCs supplied cDNA or gDNA.

Clinical history as reported by participants underpinned cohort assignment. V lost 1 base and J 0 bases, leaving 11 bases between the germline ends. Germline V CDR1 and CDR2: SGHRS, YFSETQ. This CDR3 region has 15 residues. The table came from immunoSEQ multiplex PCR; TCRdb's copy has only in-frame clones and leaves some out. The repertoire consists of about 300,000 clones, with around 84% occurring once and the leading ten covering about 4%. The TCR originated in a man aged 25 to 40 who had recovered from COVID-19. Sequencing used PBMCs or T cells enriched from blood (not recorded which). The chain carries TRBV5-1 and TRBJ2-7; maybe TRBD1 (6 bases). CDR3 DNA sequence: TGCGCCAGCAGCTTGTCAGGGGTAAGCTCCTACGAGCAGTACTTC. The encoded protein is CASSLSGVSSYEQYF.